These T cell receptor beta chains were read from a single sample in a study of blood T cells in healthy people across ages. TCRdb reprocessed the 5' RACE reads via MiXCR and lists one record per CDR3 protein. The sample carries more than 700,000 distinct CDR3 sequences, roughly 50% recorded once. The sample comprised blood. Every receptor here comes from a man older than 75 in good health. CDR3s include the opening cysteine and the closing phenylalanine or tryptophan. D genes are given only for firm matches. Size values are once, few and many counts, or a class for expanded clones, and some rows have none.

cdr3_aa	cdr3_nt	v_call	j_call	clone_size	d_call
CSAANPPGQGYSGANVLTF	TGCAGTGCCGCGAACCCTCCGGGACAGGGTTACTCTGGGGCCAACGTCCTGACTTTC	TRBV20-1	TRBJ2-6	-	TRBD1
CASSLWREAENIQYF	TGTGCCAGCAGCTTATGGCGGGAGGCTGAAAACATTCAGTACTTC	TRBV7-9	TRBJ2-4	few	TRBD2
CASSYSAGTGAREQYF	TGTGCCAGCAGTTACTCGGCTGGGACGGGGGCGAGAGAGCAGTACTTC	TRBV6-6	TRBJ2-7	many	-
CASSDFGQGYEQYF	TGTGCCAGCAGTGATTTTGGACAGGGCTACGAGCAGTACTTC	TRBV2	TRBJ2-7	-	TRBD1
CASSSAGGYNEQFF	TGTGCCAGCAGCTCCGCGGGAGGCTACAATGAGCAGTTCTTC	TRBV11-3	TRBJ2-1	-	TRBD2
CSAPHYLAGVYEQYF	TGCAGTGCTCCCCACTATCTAGCGGGAGTCTACGAACAGTACTTC	TRBV20-1	TRBJ2-5	-	TRBD2
CASSWGPVYEQYF	TGTGCCAGCAGCTGGGGACCGGTATACGAGCAGTACTTC	TRBV7-2	TRBJ2-7	-	-
CASSLPGQGRKDEQYF	TGTGCCAGCAGTTTACCGGGACAGGGTAGAAAGGACGAGCAGTACTTC	TRBV6-2/TRBV6-3	TRBJ2-7	few	TRBD1
CASRGAQRDHEQYF	TGCGCCAGCAGAGGGGCCCAGAGGGATCACGAGCAGTACTTC	TRBV5-1	TRBJ2-7	-	-
CASSLQQGVAYNEQFF	TGTGCCAGCAGCCTACAACAGGGGGTGGCCTACAATGAGCAGTTCTTC	TRBV7-9	TRBJ2-1	-	TRBD1
CAGGSSSYNEQFF	TGTGCCGGGGGGAGTAGCTCCTACAATGAGCAGTTCTTC	TRBV10-3	TRBJ2-1	few	-
CASSPRGRLAGVDEQYF	TGTGCCAGCAGCCCGAGGGGTAGACTAGCGGGCGTAGACGAGCAGTACTTC	TRBV7-9	TRBJ2-7	few	TRBD2
CSAKNLGDSSYEQYF	TGCAGTGCTAAGAACCTCGGGGATAGCTCCTACGAGCAGTACTTC	TRBV20-1	TRBJ2-7	-	-
CASSWNSGRGNEQFF	TGCGCCAGCAGCTGGAATAGCGGGCGGGGCAATGAGCAGTTCTTC	TRBV5-1	TRBJ2-1	-	TRBD2
CASSLSRGAPAYEQYF	TGCGCCAGCAGCTTGTCCCGTGGAGCACCGGCCTACGAGCAGTACTTC	TRBV5-1	TRBJ2-7	-	-
CASSLGSRGFSDSPLHF	TGCGCCAGCAGCTTGGGGAGTCGTGGATTTTCGGATTCACCCCTCCACTTT	TRBV5-1	TRBJ1-6	-	-
CSARDWTFTKNIQYF	TGCAGTGCTAGAGATTGGACGTTCACCAAAAACATTCAGTACTTC	TRBV20-1	TRBJ2-4	-	-
CSATPGGVYWEQYF	TGCAGTGCTACCCCGGGAGGGGTTTATTGGGAGCAGTACTTC	TRBV20-1	TRBJ2-7	once	TRBD2
CASSSRTYTEAFF	TGTGCCAGCAGCTCTAGAACATATACTGAAGCTTTCTTT	TRBV9	TRBJ1-1	many	-
CASSLDGRGPSEKLFF	TGTGCCAGCAGCTTAGATGGCAGGGGGCCAAGCGAAAAACTGTTTTTT	TRBV11-2	TRBJ1-4	-	TRBD1
CASSQVRDHYNEQFF	TGTGCCAGCAGCCAAGTGCGCGACCACTACAATGAGCAGTTCTTC	TRBV3-1	TRBJ2-1	-	-
CSARDSRKSSYNEQFF	TGCAGTGCTAGAGATTCCCGGAAGAGCTCCTACAATGAGCAGTTCTTC	TRBV20-1	TRBJ2-1	-	-
CASNPPGTSIADTQYF	TGTGCCAGCAACCCGCCAGGGACTAGCATCGCCGATACGCAGTATTTT	TRBV2	TRBJ2-3	-	TRBD2
CASSSRGDGEQFF	TGCGCCAGCAGCTCCCGGGGGGACGGGGAGCAGTTCTTC	TRBV5-1	TRBJ2-1	few	TRBD2
CASSRAGRGAFF	TGTGCCAGCAGCCGAGCCGGGAGGGGGGCGTTCTTC	TRBV3-1	TRBJ2-1	-	TRBD2